Following are 3 T cell receptor beta chains from one sample sequenced in a study of cytomegalovirus exposure and HLA in healthy donors. PCR employed 60 Vbeta and 13 Jbeta primers. Only in-frame clones appear in the TCRdb table, and some are missing; sequencing was by immunoSEQ multiplex PCR. This table has more than 85,000 clones, about 80% appearing once. Sequencing input: PBMCs. The receptors stem from a man between 40 and 49 years old in good health and CMV-seronegative.

This chain uses TRBV28 with TRBJ1-5; D is unresolved. Trimming left V 4 bases short and J 5 bases short, with 6 bases between. From germline, CDR1 is MDHEN and CDR2 SYDVKM. The CDR3 covers 12 residues. CDR3 region: CASSSWHQPQHF. The CDR3 bases are TGTGCCAGCAGTTCCTGGCATCAGCCCCAGCATTTT.

This clone occurred a few times. The gene calls are TRBV28 and TRBJ1-1; 7 nucleotides line up with TRBD1. With 6 bases clipped from V and 12 bases from J, the junction kept 7 bases outside the gene matches. The V gene's germline CDR1 is MDHEN and CDR2 SYDVKM. The CDR3 covers 11 residues. CDR3 sequence: CASRAQGRTFF. The CDR3 DNA sequence: TGTGCCAGCAGGGCACAGGGGAGAACTTTCTTT.

CDR3 protein: CASSQTGKYGYTF. The DNA of the CDR3 is TGTGCCAGCAGCCAGACAGGGAAATATGGCTACACCTTC. V gene TRBV14 combines with J gene TRBJ1-2, with 7 bases aligning to TRBD1. From germline, CDR1 is SGHDN and CDR2 FVKESK. The CDR3 has 13 amino acids. V gave up 3 bases and J gave up 5 bases; unmatched junction bases: 3.